Below, one TCR beta chain is given with its context. The data were obtained in a study of blood T cell repertoires in COVID-19. The protocol was immunoSEQ multiplex PCR, while the TCRdb copy is restricted to in-frame clones and leaves out a portion. The sample contains 70,000 to 95,000 clones, roughly 91% of which appear only once. The sequence came from a woman of 80 years or more with active COVID-19. The source material was peripheral blood.

CDR3 sequence: CASSPSTGYGYTF. DNA of the CDR3: TGCGCCAGCAGCCCCTCGACAGGCTATGGCTACACCTTC. This chain links TRBV4-3 with TRBJ1-2, with D possibly TRBD1 on 6 matching bases. Trimming took 4 bases from V and 4 from J, leaving 10 bases between them. Germline V gene data show CDR1 as LGHNA and CDR2 as YSLEER. The CDR3 consists of 13 residues.